The present entry profiles one T cell receptor beta chain with its context. The data were taken from a study of shared clonotypes between healthy human individuals. The length of the CDR3 is 15 residues. Germline lookup yields CDR1 SGHRS and CDR2 YFSETQ. After removal of 2 bases from V and 3 bases from J, the junction contained 6 bases not matched to a gene. A CD45RA-negative memory subset and a CD45RA+ naive subset were separated from the CD4+ cells. Investigators spread the genomic DNA of each subset evenly over several immunoSEQ plates. Profiling relied on immunoSEQ multiplex PCR, and the TCRdb table lists in-frame clones only, not all of them. The data contain some 1 million clones, roughly 75% of them singletons.

Material for sequencing was memory CD4+ T cells sorted from blood. Subset indicated: CD45RA-negative fraction. The chain couples TRBV5-1 to TRBJ1-1; 8 nucleotides agree with TRBD1. The clonotype comes from a man aged 18 to 35 in good health. The CDR3 region is CASSLTGQGHTEAFF. In DNA form, the CDR3 reads TGCGCCAGCAGCTTAACCGGACAGGGCCACACTGAAGCTTTCTTT.